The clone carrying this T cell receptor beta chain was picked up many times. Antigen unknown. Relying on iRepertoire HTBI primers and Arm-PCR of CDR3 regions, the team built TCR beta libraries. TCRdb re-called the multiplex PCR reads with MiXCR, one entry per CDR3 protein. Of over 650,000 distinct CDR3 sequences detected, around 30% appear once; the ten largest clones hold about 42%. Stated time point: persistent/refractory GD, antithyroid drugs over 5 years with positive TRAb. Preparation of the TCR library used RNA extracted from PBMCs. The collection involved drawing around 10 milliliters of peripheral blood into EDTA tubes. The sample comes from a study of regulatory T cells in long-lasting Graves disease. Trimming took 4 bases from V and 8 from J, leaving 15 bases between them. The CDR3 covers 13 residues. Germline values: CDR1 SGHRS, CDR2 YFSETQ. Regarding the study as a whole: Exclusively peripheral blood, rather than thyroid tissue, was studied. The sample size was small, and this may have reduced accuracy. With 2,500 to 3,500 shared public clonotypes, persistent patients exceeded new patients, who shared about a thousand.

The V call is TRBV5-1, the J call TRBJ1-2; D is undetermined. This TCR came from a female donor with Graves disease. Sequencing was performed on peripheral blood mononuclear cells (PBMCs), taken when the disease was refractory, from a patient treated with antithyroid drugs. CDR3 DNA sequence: TGCGCCAGCAGCCACCCCTCCATGGGGGGCTACACCTTC. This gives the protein CASSHPSMGGYTF. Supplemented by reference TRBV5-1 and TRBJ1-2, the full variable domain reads KAGVTQTPRYLIKTRGQQVTLSCSPISGHRSVSWYQQTPGQGLQFLFEYFSETQRNKGNFPGRFSGRQFSNSRSEMNVSTLELGDSALYLCASSHPSMGGYTFGSGTRLTVV.